The 22 T cell receptor beta chains below all came from one sample that was sequenced in a study of blood T cell repertoires in COVID-19. Measured with immunoSEQ multiplex PCR; TCRdb has only the in-frame clones, and not every one. The table lists about 250,000 clones, approximately 85% of them singletons. Sequenced sample: PBMCs or T cells enriched from blood (not recorded which). The receptors stem from a woman aged 25 to 45 who had recovered from COVID-19.

This clone was recorded once. The chain couples TRBV19 to TRBJ2-1; 7 nucleotides match TRBD1. This CDR3 has 13 residues. CDR1 and CDR2 from the germline V gene are LNHDA and SQIVND (reference sequence). Unmatched junction bases numbered 4, after V lost 9 bases and J lost 2 bases. CDR3 in amino acids: CASKGGAYNEQFF. CDR3 sequence (DNA): TGTGCCAGCAAAGGGGGCGCCTACAATGAGCAGTTCTTC.

The J gene is TRBJ1-4, the V gene TRBV11-2; D might be TRBD1 (6 bases). Between the trimmed V and J ends, which lost 6 bases and 5 bases, there was a span of 19 bases. Germline loops: CDR1 SGHAT, CDR2 FQNNGV. The CDR3 contains 16 residues. CDR3 amino acids: CASSFKGPGGNEKLFF. The CDR3 DNA reads as TGTGCCAGCAGTTTCAAAGGCCCGGGGGGCAATGAAAAACTGTTTTTT.

CDR3 sequence: CASSQARGGLVTDTQYF. The CDR3 nucleotides read TGTGCCAGCAGCCAAGCACGGGGGGGCCTCGTCACAGATACGCAGTATTTT. This chain joins TRBV3-1 (or the pseudogene TRBV3-2) and TRBJ2-3; 8 nucleotides line up with TRBD2. CDR1 LGHDT and CDR2 YNNKEL come from the germline V gene (reference sequence). V shed 1 base, J shed 2 bases, and the junction held 8 bases outside the gene matches. This CDR3 region has 17 residues.

This sequence joins TRBV10-3 and TRBJ2-1, with 7 bases that match TRBD2. This CDR3 region has 14 residues. Germline CDR1 reads ENHRY; CDR2 reads SYGVKD. V shed 2 bases, J shed 7 bases, and the junction held 5 bases outside the gene matches. CDR3 DNA sequence: TGTGCCATCAGTGAGGGGGGGGAAAAGAATGAGCAGTTCTTC. Its translation is CAISEGGEKNEQFF.

The chain couples TRBV18 to TRBJ1-1; 7 bases fit TRBD1. Germline-derived CDR1 and CDR2 are KGHSH and LQKENI. V trimming: 1 base; J trimming: 6 bases; junction bases outside the gene matches: 11. The CDR3 extends over 16 amino acids. DNA of the CDR3: TGTGCCAGCTCACCACTGCCCAGGGGGAAGAATGCTGAAGCTTTCTTT. This translates into CASSPLPRGKNAEAFF.

CDR3 in amino acids: CASSYGQGGRQPQHF. CDR3 in DNA: TGTGCCAGCAGTTACGGACAGGGAGGACGGCAGCCCCAGCATTTT. The chain employs TRBV28 and TRBJ1-5, with 8 bases identical to TRBD1. The V gene end was trimmed by 4 bases and the J gene end by 7 bases; junction bases not matched to a gene: 9. CDR3 size: 15 residues. The germline CDR1 and CDR2 sequences are MDHEN and SYDVKM.

V and J are TRBV7-8 and TRBJ2-1; a weak D match, TRBD2 (7 bases). The CDR3 covers 16 residues. V lost 4 bases and J 0 bases, leaving 13 bases between the germline ends. The germline V gene has CDR1 SGHVS and CDR2 FQNEAQ. CDR3 DNA: TGTGCCAGCAGCTGGGAGGGGGGGTCCTCCTACAATGAGCAGTTCTTC. It yields the protein CASSWEGGSSYNEQFF.

This clone was observed once. The chain joins TRBV5-1 to TRBJ1-4; 8 positions match TRBD1. V was clipped by 4 bases and J by 6 bases; unmatched bases: 5. This CDR3 has 14 amino acids. Germline CDR1 SGHRS, CDR2 YFSETQ. The CDR3 is CASSPTGADEKLFF. In DNA, the CDR3 is TGCGCCAGCAGCCCGACAGGGGCCGATGAAAAACTGTTTTTT. The full variable domain, completed using reference TRBV5-1 and TRBJ1-4, is KAGVTQTPRYLIKTRGQQVTLSCSPISGHRSVSWYQQTPGQGLQFLFEYFSETQRNKGNFPGRFSGRQFSNSRSEMNVSTLELGDSALYLCASSPTGADEKLFFGSGTQLSVL.

The rearrangement uses TRBV2 and TRBJ1-2; D uncertain. CDR3 size: 15 residues. Germline CDR1 is SNHLY and CDR2 is FYNNEI. Trimming removed 2 bases at V and 2 bases at J, with 12 bases between. CDR3 bases: TGTGCCAGCAGTGAAACCGGAGGCAGAAACTATGGCTACACCTTC. Encoded protein: CASSETGGRNYGYTF.

The V and J genes are TRBV25-1 and TRBJ2-7; 12 bases align to TRBD2. V gave up 4 bases and J gave up 3 bases; unmatched junction bases: 4. This CDR3 is built from 15 residues. The germline V gene has CDR1 MGHDK and CDR2 SYGVNS. CDR3 region: CASSGLAGVNYEQYF. DNA for the CDR3: TGTGCCAGCAGTGGACTAGCGGGAGTAAACTACGAGCAGTACTTC.

This sequence joins TRBV20-1 and TRBJ2-1; 11 bases agree with TRBD2. The CDR3 spans 16 residues. V lost 3 bases to trimming and J lost 3 bases; unmatched junction nucleotides: 7. CDR1 and CDR2 (germline): DFQATT, SNEGSKA (reference sequence). The CDR3 loop reads CSASFEGLAVYNEQFF. Written as DNA, the CDR3 is TGCAGTGCTAGTTTCGAGGGACTAGCGGTCTACAATGAGCAGTTCTTC.

V usage is TRBV28 and J usage is TRBJ2-3, with 7 bases identical to TRBD2. This CDR3 has 14 amino acids. The J segment lost 5 bases and the V segment lost 2 bases, leaving 4 bases of the junction unmatched. From germline, CDR1 is MDHEN and CDR2 SYDVKM. The chain's CDR3 is CASSLAGVGDTQYF. CDR3 in DNA: TGTGCCAGCAGTTTAGCGGGAGTGGGAGATACGCAGTATTTT.

The chain carries TRBV5-6 and TRBJ1-5; 7 nucleotides align to TRBD1. The V segment lost 0 bases and the J segment 1 base; nucleotides outside the gene matches: 4. The CDR3 is 16 residues long. Per germline, CDR1 SGHDT and CDR2 YYEEEE. The CDR3 region is CASSLAPGGSNQPQHF. CDR3 sequence (DNA): TGTGCCAGCAGCTTGGCCCCAGGGGGGAGCAATCAGCCCCAGCATTTT.

J is TRBJ1-5 and V is TRBV7-9; D unclear. The germline V gene encodes CDR1 SEHNR and CDR2 FQNEAQ (reference sequence). V was cut by 4 bases and J by 7 bases, with 14 bases left in between. The CDR3 consists of 14 residues. The CDR3 DNA is TGTGCCAGCAGCTCCGAGAGGGATGGGCAGCCCCAGCATTTT. Translating it yields CASSSERDGQPQHF.

The V call is TRBV28, the J call TRBJ1-2; no clear D. Trimming removed 3 bases at V and 5 bases at J, with 13 bases between. The germline V gene encodes CDR1 MDHEN and CDR2 SYDVKM. This CDR3 contains 14 residues. For the CDR3, the DNA is TGTGCCAGCAGTTTGCCCGCACTCGGGTATGGCTACACCTTC. Its translation is CASSLPALGYGYTF.

The chain has TRBV3-1 (or the pseudogene TRBV3-2) and TRBJ1-1; D may be TRBD1 (5 bases). V gave up 6 bases and J gave up 5 bases, with 10 bases separating them. The CDR3 is made up of 12 amino acids. Germline values: CDR1 LGHDT, CDR2 YNNKEL (reference sequence). The CDR3 here is CASRGPETEAFF. In DNA form, the CDR3 reads TGTGCCAGCAGGGGGCCTGAGACTGAAGCTTTCTTT.

The V gene is TRBV20-1, the J gene TRBJ2-7; 9 bases line up with TRBD1. The CDR3 is made up of 14 amino acids. Germline trimming cut 3 bases from V and 3 bases from J; bases unmatched to any gene: 6. The germline V gene encodes CDR1 DFQATT and CDR2 SNEGSKA (reference sequence). The CDR3 coding sequence is TGCAGTGCTAGTAAACCGGGACAGGGCTACGAGCAGTACTTC. This codes for CSASKPGQGYEQYF.

This sequence joins TRBV27 and TRBJ1-5; perhaps TRBD1 as D (6 bases). This CDR3 is built from 14 residues. The germline gives CDR1 MNHEY, CDR2 SMNVEV (reference sequence). Trimming removed 4 bases from V and 4 bases from J, with 11 bases in between. The CDR3 region has the DNA TGTGCCAGCAGTTGGACAGTTACAAATCAGCCCCAGCATTTT. Translating gives CASSWTVTNQPQHF.

In this sample, this clone turned up once. The V call is TRBV6-5, the J call TRBJ1-1, with 8 nucleotides matching TRBD1. This CDR3 region has 14 residues. Germline loops: CDR1 MNHEY, CDR2 SVGAGI. V lost 6 bases and J lost 4; bases outside the gene matches: 7. The CDR3 sequence: CASRFDRGGTEAFF. The CDR3 coding sequence is TGTGCCAGCAGGTTTGACAGGGGCGGCACTGAAGCTTTCTTT.

The chain recombines TRBV9 with TRBJ2-3; TRBD2 matches at 8 bases. The CDR3 covers 15 residues. Germline V gene lookup returns CDR1 SGDLS and CDR2 YYNGEE. The junction had 3 bases not matched to a gene; V was cut back by 2 bases and J by 1 base. CDR3 in amino acids: CASSVLGGGTDTQYF. The DNA of the CDR3 is TGTGCCAGCAGCGTCCTCGGGGGGGGCACAGATACGCAGTATTTT.

The chain employs TRBV9 and TRBJ2-1; TRBD2 matches at 8 bases. The CDR3 contains 15 residues. With 3 bases clipped from V and 0 bases from J, the junction kept 2 bases outside the gene matches. Germline CDR1 reads SGDLS; CDR2 reads YYNGEE. The CDR3 reads CASSESGGSYNEQFF. The CDR3 nucleotides read TGTGCCAGCAGCGAAAGCGGGGGCTCCTACAATGAGCAGTTCTTC. The full variable domain, in which reference TRBV9 and TRBJ2-1 provide the parts outside the CDR3, is DSGVTQTPKHLITATGQRVTLRCSPRSGDLSVYWYQQSLDQGLQFLIQYYNGEERAKGNILERFSAQQFPDLHSELNLSSLELGDSALYFCASSESGGSYNEQFFGPGTRLTVL.

This clone was found once. V gene TRBV2 combines with J gene TRBJ2-3, with 7 positions matching TRBD1. CDR1 and CDR2 from the germline V gene are SNHLY and FYNNEI. The ends lost 7 bases at V and 2 bases at J; junction bases unmatched: 6. The CDR3 consists of 14 residues. CDR3 sequence reads: CASNRDSATDTQYF. In DNA form, the CDR3 reads TGTGCCAGCAATCGGGACAGTGCCACAGATACGCAGTATTTT.